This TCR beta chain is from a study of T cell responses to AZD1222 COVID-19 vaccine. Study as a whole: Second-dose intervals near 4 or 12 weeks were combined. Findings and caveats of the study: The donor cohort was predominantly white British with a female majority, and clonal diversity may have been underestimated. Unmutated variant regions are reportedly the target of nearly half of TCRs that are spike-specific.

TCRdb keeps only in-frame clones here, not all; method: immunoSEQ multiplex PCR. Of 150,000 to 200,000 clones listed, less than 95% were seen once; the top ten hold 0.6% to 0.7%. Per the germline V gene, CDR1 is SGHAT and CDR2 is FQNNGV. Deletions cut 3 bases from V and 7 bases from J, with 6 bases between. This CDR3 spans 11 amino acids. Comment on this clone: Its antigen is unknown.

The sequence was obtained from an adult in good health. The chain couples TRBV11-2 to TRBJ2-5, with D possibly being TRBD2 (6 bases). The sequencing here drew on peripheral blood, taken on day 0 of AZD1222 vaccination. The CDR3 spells CASSLGGTQYF. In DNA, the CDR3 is TGTGCCAGCAGCTTGGGGGGGACCCAGTACTTC.